Listed here is a single T cell receptor beta chain. Antigen: not known. These data are taken from a study of cytomegalovirus exposure and HLA in healthy donors. The wider study: Out of 150 million to 200 million T cells, an earlier analysis found about 100 million unique TCR beta sequences in total. As released early, the data held 65 million to 90 million unique TCRs from HLA-typed donors. Study-level findings and limits: HLA alleles showed associations with about 15,000 TCR beta sequences in a later analysis, at a 0.05 false discovery rate.

Both 60 Vbeta primers and 13 Jbeta primers went into the PCR. Study processing details: Unique TCR beta chains totaled about 73 million in a later count, with roughly 10 million of them shared. Assay used: immunoSEQ multiplex PCR; TCRdb lists only in-frame clones, some missing. V and J calls plus clone size are reproduced from that table; the DNA served to infer D and trimming. Here the sample spans fewer than 150,000 clones, approximately 67% being singletons. The CDR3 is 14 residues long. Germline loops: CDR1 SNHLY, CDR2 FYNNEI. With 4 bases clipped from V and 8 bases from J, the junction kept 5 bases outside the gene matches.

V and J are TRBV2 and TRBJ1-4, with 9 bases that match TRBD1. The specimen sequenced was PBMCs. This receptor was obtained from a man in his late teens or twenties in good health and CMV-seropositive. The CDR3 bases are TGTGCCAGCAGTGTGGACAGGGGTGGGGAAAAACTGTTTTTT. This encodes CASSVDRGGEKLFF.